A selection of T cell receptor beta chains follows, all from one sample in a study of cytomegalovirus exposure and HLA in healthy donors. Method: immunoSEQ multiplex PCR; TCRdb's copy keeps in-frame clones and lacks some. This sample has 200,000 to 250,000 clones, with 80% to 90% found just once. The source material was PBMCs. These receptors were obtained from a man aged 30-40 years in good health and CMV-seronegative. CDR3s leave out the opening cysteine and the closing phenylalanine or tryptophan. The D gene is left open where the match is weak.

TRBV9	TRBJ2-3	-	ASSALGGLTDTQY
TRBV6-1	TRBJ1-1	-	ASGEDSMNTEAF
TRBV11-2	TRBJ1-5	-	ASSLDSPGQPQH
TRBV4-1	TRBJ1-1	-	ASRTRGGRTEAF
TRBV28	TRBJ2-3	-	ASSTGLTTDTQY
TRBV5-1	TRBJ2-5	TRBD2	ASSPMTSGIETQY
TRBV5-1	TRBJ2-2	-	ASSARQRNTGELF
TRBV28	TRBJ2-1	-	ASSSPHRRIYNEQF
TRBV5-5	TRBJ2-7	TRBD1	ASSLGTGGYEQY
TRBV9	TRBJ2-1	-	ASSQWEGGPYNEQF
TRBV25-1	TRBJ2-1	-	ASRGEVDEQF
TRBV11-2	TRBJ2-3	-	ASSSGLTDTQY
TRBV19	TRBJ2-6	TRBD1	ASSDRGPGASVLT
TRBV11-2	TRBJ2-5	-	ASSYGGAMETQY
TRBV9	TRBJ2-7	TRBD2	ASSPRSLVGRGEEQY
TRBV2	TRBJ1-5	TRBD1	ASSVPGGQPQH
TRBV15	TRBJ1-4	TRBD1	ATRGTGRNEKLF
TRBV11-2	TRBJ1-4	TRBD1	ASAGGEKLF
TRBV28	TRBJ1-6	TRBD1	ASSFTGGSSPLH
TRBV4-3	TRBJ2-7	TRBD1	ASSQDRTGQAFYEQY
TRBV6-5	TRBJ1-2	TRBD1	ASSPLDRGHGYT
TRBV4-1	TRBJ1-6	-	ASSQVTPSPLH
TRBV6-6	TRBJ1-5	-	ASSSGEGDQPQH
TRBV29-1	TRBJ1-1	-	SETENTEAF
TRBV6-5	TRBJ2-7	TRBD1	ASSQDRVRGQY
TRBV28	TRBJ1-6	-	ASSLLDWAGQHSPLH